This TCR beta chain comes out of a study of cytomegalovirus exposure and HLA in healthy donors. Germline V gives CDR1 MNHEY, CDR2 SMNVEV (reference sequence). V shed 2 bases, J shed 3 bases, and the junction held 7 bases outside the gene matches. This CDR3 region has 18 residues. It was with 60 Vbeta and 13 Jbeta primers that the PCR ran. The assay was immunoSEQ multiplex PCR, and TCRdb's table has in-frame clones only and misses some. This sample has tens of thousands of clones; approximately 60% occur once, and the top ten carry roughly 4.5%. Findings and caveats of the study: Trimming of TCR beta V- and J-genes showed a link, identified in a later analysis, to a missense DCLRE1C variant.

A remark on this clone: Its cognate antigen is unknown.

The V call is TRBV27, the J call TRBJ2-7; 16 bases fit TRBD2. Source material: PBMCs. The receptor's source is a male donor in good health and CMV-seropositive. DNA for the CDR3: TGTGCCAGCAGTTTAGGGACTAGCGGGAGGGCCGCCTACTACGAGCAGTACTTC. This sequence encodes CASSLGTSGRAAYYEQYF.